The 30 T cell receptor beta chains below all came from one sample that was sequenced in a study of OX40 agonist ivuxolimab in advanced cancers. Profiling relied on immunoSEQ multiplex PCR, and the TCRdb table lists in-frame clones only, not all of them. Of more than 15,000 clones in the sample, over 75% were seen once. The starting material was CD4+ or CD8+ T cells sorted from blood, obtained in a trial of the OX40 agonist ivuxolimab. These receptors were obtained from an adult with an advanced solid tumor such as melanoma, head and neck, liver or kidney cancer.

J is TRBJ2-1 and V is TRBV19; 8 bases line up with TRBD1. The CDR3 is 15 amino acids. From germline, CDR1 is LNHDA and CDR2 SQIVND (reference sequence). J was trimmed by 8 bases and V by 1 base; bases with no gene match: 7. The CDR3 DNA reads as TGTGCCAGTAGTATAGTGGCAGGGGGCGCGGATGAGCAGTTCTTC. This gives the protein CASSIVAGGADEQFF. The full variable domain, completed using reference TRBV19 and TRBJ2-1, is DGGITQSPKYLFRKEGQNVTLSCEQNLNHDAMYWYRQDPGQGLRLIYYSQIVNDFQKGDIAEGYSVSREKKESFPLTVTSAQKNPTAFYLCASSIVAGGADEQFFGPGTRLTVL.

The chain uses TRBV6-5 and TRBJ2-7; D call uncertain. CDR1 is MNHEY and CDR2 is SVGAGI in the germline V gene. V was shortened by 3 bases and J by 4 bases, with 10 bases between the two germline ends. The CDR3 is 13 amino acids. CDR3 DNA: TGTGCCAGCAGTTATTTCCTCGGGTACGAGCAGTACTTC. Amino acid sequence: CASSYFLGYEQYF.

The gene calls are TRBV6-5 and TRBJ2-2; TRBD1 matches at 8 bases. Germline lookup yields CDR1 MNHEY and CDR2 SVGAGI. V trimming: 9 bases; J trimming: 6 bases; junction bases outside the gene matches: 9. The CDR3 spans 14 residues. The CDR3 protein is CASGMTGVAGELFF. The CDR3 DNA is TGTGCCAGTGGGATGACAGGGGTTGCCGGGGAGCTGTTTTTT.

The chain carries TRBV25-1 and TRBJ2-3; 9 nucleotides match TRBD1. The germline V gene has CDR1 MGHDK and CDR2 SYGVNS. V trimming: 7 bases; J trimming: 4 bases; junction bases outside the gene matches: 9. This CDR3 has 15 residues. The CDR3 loop is CASTTWDRDADTQYF. CDR3 in DNA: TGTGCCAGCACCACCTGGGACAGGGACGCAGATACGCAGTATTTT.

J is TRBJ2-5 and V is TRBV7-6, with TRBD2 matching 7 bases. This CDR3 is built from 13 residues. Losses at the gene ends were 2 bases for V and 4 bases for J; bases not matched to a gene: 1. Germline CDR1 SGHVS, CDR2 FNYEAQ. The DNA of the CDR3 is TGTGCCAGCAGCTTAACGGGAGGAGAGACCCAGTACTTC. The encoded protein is CASSLTGGETQYF. Filled out from reference TRBV7-6 and TRBJ2-5, the complete variable domain reads GAGVSQSPRYKVTKRGQDVALRCDPISGHVSLYWYRQALGQGPEFLTYFNYEAQQDKSGLPNDRFSAERPEGSISTLTIQRTEQRDSAMYRCASSLTGGETQYFGPGTRLLVL.

In its sample, this clone was seen once. The gene calls are TRBV28 and TRBJ2-3; 10 positions match TRBD2. CDR1 is MDHEN, CDR2 SYDVKM, per germline. V lost 5 bases to trimming and J lost 4 bases; unmatched junction nucleotides: 9. This CDR3 has 16 residues. The CDR3 DNA sequence: TGTGCCAGCAGTGCCCTTTTGAGCGGGGGGGCAGATACGCAGTATTTT. Its translation is CASSALLSGGADTQYF.

This sequence joins TRBV9 and TRBJ2-7; TRBD1 matches at 9 bases. From germline, CDR1 is SGDLS and CDR2 YYNGEE. The CDR3 runs 15 residues. V lost 0 bases, J lost 1 base, and 2 bases stayed unmatched. In nucleotides, the CDR3 is TGTGCCAGCAGCGTAGCTGGGACAGGGTCCTACGAGCAGTACTTC. Protein sequence: CASSVAGTGSYEQYF.

The count of this clone is one. V gene TRBV6-6 combines with J gene TRBJ2-1; D may be TRBD1 (6 bases). V lost 7 bases and J lost 0, with 13 bases in between. CDR1 and CDR2 (germline): MNHNY, SVGAGI (reference sequence). This CDR3 comprises 15 residues. The CDR3 DNA is TGTGCCAGCACCCTAAGGGGGAGCTCCTACAATGAGCAGTTCTTC. Amino acid sequence: CASTLRGSSYNEQFF.

The chain links TRBV30 to TRBJ1-5; possibly TRBD1 for D (6 bases). The germline gives CDR1 GTSNPN, CDR2 SVGIG (reference sequence). With 3 bases removed from V and 1 base from J, the gap between germline ends came to 13 bases. This CDR3 has 15 residues. CDR3 nucleotide sequence: TGTGCCTGGAGCGTCACAGGGTTCAGCAATCAGCCCCAGCATTTT. This codes for CAWSVTGFSNQPQHF.

This clone was detected only a few times. V gene TRBV2 combines with J gene TRBJ2-7; D is ambiguous. V lost 3 bases to trimming and J lost 1 base, with 7 bases between them. The germline gives CDR1 SNHLY, CDR2 FYNNEI. The CDR3 consists of 13 residues. The CDR3 nucleotides read TGTGCCAGCAGTGATCCTGATTCCTACGAGCAGTACTTC. Translating it yields CASSDPDSYEQYF.

V gene TRBV9 combines with J gene TRBJ1-6, with D possibly matching TRBD1 (5 bases). The length of the CDR3 is 15 residues. V shed 0 bases and J shed 9 bases, with 13 bases lying between them. The germline CDR1 and CDR2 sequences are SGDLS and YYNGEE. CDR3: CASSVAQGTGSPLHF. The DNA of the CDR3 is TGTGCCAGCAGCGTAGCTCAGGGTACAGGTTCACCCCTCCACTTT.

This chain connects TRBV27 to TRBJ2-7, with D maybe TRBD2 (7 bases). Looked up from germline, CDR1 is MNHEY and CDR2 is SMNVEV (reference sequence). The CDR3 totals 14 residues. V was clipped by 4 bases and J by 5 bases, with 15 bases between them. For the CDR3, the DNA is TGTGCCAGCAGTTACGGGGGGCGCGTTAACGAGCAGTACTTC. Its translation is CASSYGGRVNEQYF.

This chain uses TRBV13 with TRBJ1-1; D not resolved. The CDR3 consists of 13 residues. The germline V gene has CDR1 PRHDT and CDR2 FYEKMQ (reference sequence). Trimming shortened V by 0 bases and J by 5 bases, and 7 bases separated the two germline ends. CDR3 residues: CASSLGQETEAFF. The CDR3 DNA sequence: TGTGCCAGCAGCTTAGGGCAGGAGACTGAAGCTTTCTTT. The whole variable domain, remainder taken from reference TRBV13 and TRBJ1-1, is AAGVIQSPRHLIKEKRETATLKCYPIPRHDTVYWYQQGPGQDPQFLISFYEKMQSDKGSIPDRFSAQQFSDYHSELNMSSLELGDSALYFCASSLGQETEAFFGQGTRLTVV.

This clone was seen once. This chain joins TRBV4-1 and TRBJ2-3; 9 positions match TRBD1. V dropped 3 bases and J dropped 3; count of bases not matched to a gene: 7. Germline V lookup: CDR1 MGHRA, CDR2 YSYEKL. The CDR3 is 16 residues long. The CDR3 spells CASSQGQGGLTDTQYF. The CDR3 nucleotides read TGCGCCAGCAGCCAGGGACAGGGCGGGTTGACAGATACGCAGTATTTT.

V usage is TRBV7-6 and J usage is TRBJ1-1; 11 positions agree with TRBD1. V shed 6 bases and J 3 bases; nucleotides not matched to a gene: 3. This CDR3 contains 14 residues. Germline assignment: CDR1 SGHVS and CDR2 FNYEAQ. CDR3 sequence: CASRGQGAYTEAFF. The CDR3 DNA follows: TGTGCCAGCAGAGGACAGGGGGCCTACACTGAAGCTTTCTTT.

This chain uses TRBV19 with TRBJ1-4, with D perhaps matching TRBD1 (5 bases). Germline lookup yields CDR1 LNHDA and CDR2 SQIVND (reference sequence). V lost 7 bases to trimming and J lost 6 bases, with 24 bases between them. This CDR3 is built from 17 residues. CDR3 amino acids: CASITIGSREEDEKLFF. CDR3 in DNA: TGTGCCAGTATCACTATTGGGTCCAGGGAGGAGGATGAAAAACTGTTTTTT.

The rearrangement joins TRBV10-1 to TRBJ2-4; 16 nucleotides match TRBD2. The CDR3 extends over 20 amino acids. V dropped 1 base and J dropped 3; count of bases not matched to a gene: 9. CDR1 and CDR2 from the germline V gene are WNHNN and SYGVQD (reference sequence). This CDR3 is CASSEFPGTSGGAGKNIQYF. CDR3 in DNA: TGCGCCAGCAGTGAGTTCCCCGGGACTAGCGGGGGGGCCGGCAAAAACATTCAGTACTTC.

The chain employs TRBV5-6 and TRBJ1-3, with D uncertain. The CDR3 runs to 17 residues. The V gene lost 1 base and the J gene lost 0 bases, with 14 bases spanning the gap. The germline gives CDR1 SGHDT, CDR2 YYEEEE. The CDR3 here is CASSLRLLQISGNTIYF. The CDR3 bases are TGTGCCAGCAGCTTGCGTCTCCTCCAGATCTCTGGAAACACCATATATTTT.

The chain uses TRBV27 and TRBJ2-7; 7 bases line up with TRBD1. V lost 4 bases and J lost 0; bases outside the gene matches: 9. The V gene's germline CDR1 is MNHEY and CDR2 SMNVEV (reference sequence). The CDR3 is made up of 16 amino acids. The CDR3 DNA reads as TGTGCCAGCAGTTCAAGCTACGGGACAGTCTCCTACGAGCAGTACTTC. This encodes CASSSSYGTVSYEQYF.

This clone came up once. V gene TRBV9 combines with J gene TRBJ2-2, with TRBD1 matching 10 bases. Looked up from germline, CDR1 is SGDLS and CDR2 is YYNGEE. J gave up 5 bases and V 0 bases, and 1 base lay outside the gene matches. The length of the CDR3 is 15 residues. CDR3 loop: CASSVGTGGTGELFF. The CDR3 nucleotides are TGTGCCAGCAGCGTAGGGACAGGGGGGACCGGGGAGCTGTTTTTT.

V and J are TRBV13 and TRBJ2-1; TRBD2 matches at 7 bases. Germline V gives CDR1 PRHDT, CDR2 FYEKMQ (reference sequence). CDR3 length: 19 residues. V shed 3 bases and J 7 bases; nucleotides not matched to a gene: 21. CDR3 coding DNA: TGTGCCAGCAGCTTTATCCTAGCGGAGGGAGGGGCCGTTGTAAATGAGCAGTTCTTC. This sequence encodes CASSFILAEGGAVVNEQFF.

The chain combines TRBV10-1 with TRBJ2-3; D call uncertain. Deletions cut 3 bases from V and 2 bases from J, with 12 bases between. The CDR3 has 15 amino acids. The germline V gene encodes CDR1 WNHNN and CDR2 SYGVQD (reference sequence). This CDR3 is CASSDGQPNTDTQYF. CDR3 DNA sequence: TGCGCCAGCAGTGATGGGCAGCCAAACACAGATACGCAGTATTTT.

The rearrangement uses TRBV27 and TRBJ1-1; D is uncertain. V shed 3 bases and J shed 0 bases, with 8 bases lying between them. The CDR3 has 14 amino acids. Germline V gene lookup returns CDR1 MNHEY and CDR2 SMNVEV (reference sequence). The CDR3 here is CASSFNSMNTEAFF. In nucleotides, the CDR3 is TGTGCCAGCAGTTTTAACAGCATGAACACTGAAGCTTTCTTT.

V and J are TRBV5-1 and TRBJ1-1; D call uncertain. Germline CDR1 SGHRS, CDR2 YFSETQ. Between the trimmed V and J ends, which lost 0 bases and 7 bases, there was a span of 10 bases. This CDR3 region has 13 residues. The CDR3 loop is CASSLGEYNEAFF. CDR3 DNA sequence: TGCGCCAGCAGCTTGGGGGAGTATAATGAAGCTTTCTTT.

This clone appeared once. The DNA for the CDR3 is TGTGCCAGCAGTTACTCGAGAAACTATGGCTACACCTTC. The encoded protein is CASSYSRNYGYTF. The V gene is TRBV6-5, the J gene TRBJ1-2; D is ambiguous. CDR1 and CDR2 from the germline V gene are MNHEY and SVGAGI. Trimming removed 0 bases at V and 2 bases at J, with 4 bases between. CDR3 length: 13 amino acids.

This chain uses TRBV7-2 with TRBJ1-1; tentative D call: TRBD1 (6 bases). Germline V gene sequence: CDR1 SGHTA, CDR2 FQGNSA. The CDR3 spans 15 residues. V dropped 1 base and J dropped 5 bases, with 14 bases sitting between them. The CDR3 DNA is TGTGCCAGCAGCTTAGGTCCTCTGGGGGCGACTGAAGCTTTCTTT. This sequence encodes CASSLGPLGATEAFF.

This clone was recorded once. The rearrangement joins TRBV4-1 to TRBJ2-5, with 9 bases identical to TRBD1. The J call may be mistaken, given a closer DNA end match to TRBJ2-7. CDR3 length equals 16 residues. Germline V gene sequence: CDR1 MGHRA, CDR2 YSYEKL. The CDR3 nucleotides read TGCGCCAGCAGCCAAGATCCGACAGGGGGTGGGTACGAGCAGTACTTC. Protein sequence: CASSQDPTGGGYEQYF.

This clone was seen only once. The junction does not match germline at one end; this may be a read error. The sample contains more than one DNA sequence encoding this CDR3. The CDR3 region has the DNA TGTGCCAGCAGCTACTCCGTCCAGATAAATCAGCCCCAGCATTTT. Amino acid sequence: CASSYSVQINQPQHF. V and J are TRBV6-5 and TRBJ1-5; no definite D call. Germline CDR1 is MNHEY and CDR2 is SVGAGI. The CDR3 is 15 residues long.

The chain links TRBV28 to TRBJ1-5; 8 bases line up with TRBD1. The germline V gene has CDR1 MDHEN and CDR2 SYDVKM. Germline trimming cut 7 bases from V and 7 bases from J; bases unmatched to any gene: 6. The length of the CDR3 is 13 residues. The CDR3 nucleotides are TGTGCCAGCACAGGGGGCGGGGGACAGCCCCAGCATTTT. Encoded protein: CASTGGGGQPQHF. Combining the CDR3 with reference TRBV28 and TRBJ1-5 gives the whole variable domain DVKVTQSSRYLVKRTGEKVFLECVQDMDHENMFWYRQDPGLGLRLIYFSYDVKMKEKGDIPEGYSVSREKKERFSLILESASTNQTSMYLCASTGGGGQPQHFGDGTRLSIL.

In this sample, this clone turned up a few times. The rearrangement links TRBV5-1 to TRBJ1-2, with D perhaps TRBD1 (6 bases). CDR1 is SGHRS and CDR2 is YFSETQ in the germline V gene. This CDR3 has 14 amino acids. With 2 bases removed from V and 6 bases from J, the gap between germline ends came to 14 bases. Written as DNA, the CDR3 is TGCGCCAGCAGCTTAACAGGGTCGGGGGATGGCTACACCTTC. This sequence encodes CASSLTGSGDGYTF.